This is a list of T cell receptor beta chains from one sample in a study of blood T cell repertoires in COVID-19. Sequencing was performed with immunoSEQ multiplex PCR; in TCRdb, only in-frame clones are kept and a portion is missing. Of 300,000 to 450,000 clones listed, roughly 90% were seen once; the top ten hold around 4%. Sequenced: peripheral blood. The receptors derive from a woman between 55 and 75 years old with COVID-19, enrolled during active disease. Both conserved end residues are part of each CDR3. Clone size is stated in some rows and not others, as once, few, many or a class when expanded.

v_gene	abundance	j_gene	CDR3aa
TRBV7-8	.	TRBJ1-1	CASSPSSRGAAEAFF
TRBV29-1	.	TRBJ1-2	CSVDRQIYGYTF
TRBV5-8	.	TRBJ2-1	CATKGLAGAQFF
TRBV6-6	.	TRBJ1-2	CASSGPGGGANYGYTF
TRBV18	few	TRBJ1-3	CASSPPSGIGGNTIYF
TRBV5-1	.	TRBJ2-3	CASTPGGATDTQYF
TRBV7-9	.	TRBJ2-3	CASLRVSSTDTQYF
TRBV5-1	.	TRBJ1-1	CASSLRQGVKTEAFF
TRBV7-3	.	TRBJ1-6	CASSLRGRSPLHF
TRBV19	few	TRBJ2-5	CASSIYSGAETQYF
TRBV5-1	.	TRBJ2-2	CASSLEQGGTGELFF
TRBV20-1	once	TRBJ2-7	CSAVVTYEQYF
TRBV11-2	few	TRBJ1-5	CASSQDRRQPQHF
TRBV28	.	TRBJ1-6	CASRLGTTFNSPLHF
TRBV3-1/TRBV3-2	.	TRBJ2-3	CASSLLPGLAGTNTDTQYF
TRBV25-1	once	TRBJ1-6	CASSELEPPSPLHF
TRBV5-3	.	TRBJ1-1	CARSLENELGKGSDEAFF
TRBV29-1	.	TRBJ1-3	CSAIPRDTIYF
TRBV7-9	.	TRBJ1-1	CASSLGEHTEAFF
TRBV27	.	TRBJ1-3	CASSPGTSGNTIYF
TRBV5-1	.	TRBJ1-2	CASSPRDRDGYTF
TRBV5-1	.	TRBJ1-6	CASSLSGGTLHF
TRBV9	.	TRBJ1-1	CASSVDGQGYTEAFF